The 15 T cell receptor beta chains in this list originate from one sample, sequenced in a study of cytomegalovirus exposure and HLA in healthy donors. A multiplex PCR was run with 60 Vbeta primers and 13 Jbeta primers. Sequencing used immunoSEQ multiplex PCR; TCRdb keeps in-frame clones, though not all of them. The sample consists of around 130,000 clones, over 80% of them appearing once. The material sequenced was PBMCs. Every receptor here comes from a man younger than 40 in good health and CMV-seronegative.

The sample holds one count of this clone. A read error may produce the germline difference seen at one junction end. V and J are TRBV6-1 and TRBJ2-4; 10 bases are a match to TRBD1. Per the germline V gene, CDR1 is MNHNS and CDR2 is SASEGT. The CDR3 totals 16 residues. The CDR3 sequence is CASSAGTGVAKNSQYF. In nucleotides, the CDR3 is TGTGCCAGCAGTGCCGGGACAGGGGTGGCCAAAAACAGTCAGTACTTC.

The chain joins TRBV25-1 to TRBJ2-3; D gene uncertain. V was cut by 3 bases and J by 3 bases, with 19 bases left in between. Germline values: CDR1 MGHDK, CDR2 SYGVNS. This CDR3 has 17 residues. DNA of the CDR3: TGTGCCAGCAGTGAGTCCCCCACGTTTTCCACTACAGATACGCAGTATTTT. This encodes CASSESPTFSTTDTQYF.

In this sample, this clone turned up a few times. The rearrangement uses TRBV7-8 and TRBJ2-1; a possible D gene is TRBD2 (6 bases). Trimming removed 8 bases from V and 8 bases from J, with 13 bases in between. This CDR3 contains 12 residues. Germline CDR1 is SGHVS and CDR2 is FQNEAQ. CDR3 nucleotide sequence: TGTGCCAGCGGAGGGACTTCTGATGAGCAGTTCTTC. Its translation is CASGGTSDEQFF.

In its sample, this clone was seen a few times. J is TRBJ1-1 and V is TRBV15; weak D call: TRBD1 (5 bases). Germline V CDR1 and CDR2: LNHNV, YYDKDF (reference sequence). This CDR3 comprises 15 residues. Trimming cost V 0 bases and J 10 bases, with 18 bases left between them. The CDR3 nucleotides are TGTGCCACCAGCAGAGACCGGATAGAGTCGGGGGGAGCTTTCTTT. This gives the protein CATSRDRIESGGAFF.

The chain joins TRBV9 to TRBJ2-2; TRBD2 might be the D (5 bases). The V end was cut by 0 bases, the J end by 2 bases, with 14 bases between. CDR1 and CDR2 from the germline V gene are SGDLS and YYNGEE. The CDR3 is made up of 17 amino acids. The CDR3 region has the DNA TGTGCCAGCAGCGTAGCTACGGGCGGGCGCAACACCGGGGAGCTGTTTTTT. This gives the protein CASSVATGGRNTGELFF. Drawing the rest from reference TRBV9 and TRBJ2-2, the complete variable domain is DSGVTQTPKHLITATGQRVTLRCSPRSGDLSVYWYQQSLDQGLQFLIQYYNGEERAKGNILERFSAQQFPDLHSELNLSSLELGDSALYFCASSVATGGRNTGELFFGEGSRLTVL.

The chain has TRBV12-5 and TRBJ1-1; 8 bases agree with TRBD1. Trimming took 0 bases from V and 12 from J; bases not matched to a gene: 6. CDR1 LGHNT and CDR2 FRNRAP come from the germline V gene. CDR3 length equals 13 residues. The CDR3 spells CASGLVEQGGTFF. CDR3 nucleotide sequence: TGTGCTAGTGGTTTGGTAGAACAGGGGGGGACTTTCTTT.

The chain links TRBV28 to TRBJ2-2; 10 bases line up with TRBD1. CDR1 MDHEN and CDR2 SYDVKM come from the germline V gene. V was clipped by 6 bases and J by 5 bases; unmatched bases: 9. CDR3 size: 16 residues. DNA for the CDR3: TGTGCCAGCAGAAGACAGGGGGCGCGAATGACCGGGGAGCTGTTTTTT. Its translation is CASRRQGARMTGELFF.

CDR3 in amino acids: CASSLEGGVGYTF. The CDR3 DNA is TGTGCCAGCAGCTTGGAAGGCGGGGTTGGCTACACCTTC. The rearrangement links TRBV5-4 to TRBJ1-2; D is unclear. CDR3 length: 13 amino acids. The V end lost 0 bases, the J end lost 7 bases, and 10 bases lay between the germline ends. Looked up from germline, CDR1 is SGHNT and CDR2 is YYREEE (reference sequence).

The chain carries TRBV28 and TRBJ2-2; 14 bases map to TRBD2. Germline-derived CDR1 and CDR2 are MDHEN and SYDVKM. V shed 5 bases and J 5 bases; nucleotides not matched to a gene: 10. The CDR3 is 18 residues long. The CDR3 is CASSPPTSGGAWTGELFF. The CDR3 DNA sequence: TGTGCCAGCAGTCCCCCGACTAGCGGGGGGGCGTGGACCGGGGAGCTGTTTTTT.

The V gene is TRBV19, the J gene TRBJ2-5; TRBD1 is a possible D gene (5 bases). V was trimmed by 5 bases and J by 2 bases, leaving 12 bases between them. Looked up from germline, CDR1 is LNHDA and CDR2 is SQIVND (reference sequence). The CDR3 length is 14 residues. DNA for the CDR3: TGTGCCAGTAGTGTGACAGTTGGGCAAGAGACCCAGTACTTC. Protein product: CASSVTVGQETQYF.

This clone appeared a few times. The rearrangement uses TRBV12-5 and TRBJ1-2; D is unclear. The length of the CDR3 is 10 residues. Trimming pared 6 bases from V and 7 bases from J, leaving 6 bases between. CDR1 and CDR2 from the germline V gene are LGHNT and FRNRAP. CDR3 loop: CASGRVGYTF. The CDR3 DNA is TGTGCTAGTGGGAGGGTTGGCTACACCTTC.

V and J are TRBV28 and TRBJ1-2, with 7 bases fitting TRBD1. V lost 7 bases to trimming and J lost 4 bases; unmatched junction nucleotides: 15. The CDR3 has 16 amino acids. The germline V gene encodes CDR1 MDHEN and CDR2 SYDVKM. The CDR3 loop is CASIGLGGSIGYGYTF. The CDR3 region has the DNA TGTGCCAGCATCGGGCTAGGGGGCAGTATCGGCTATGGCTACACCTTC.

This rearrangement joins TRBV5-1 to TRBJ1-4; weak D call: TRBD1 (6 bases). The V and J ends lost 0 bases and 6 bases respectively, with 12 bases between them. The CDR3 is 15 residues long. CDR1 SGHRS and CDR2 YFSETQ come from the germline V gene. The CDR3 is CASSLETGYYEKLFF. DNA of the CDR3: TGCGCCAGCAGCTTGGAGACAGGTTATTATGAAAAACTGTTTTTT.

The chain carries TRBV7-8 and TRBJ2-2; the match to TRBD1 covers 11 bases. The V segment lost 1 base and the J segment 5 bases; nucleotides outside the gene matches: 3. Germline V gene data show CDR1 as SGHVS and CDR2 as FQNEAQ. This CDR3 contains 16 residues. The CDR3 sequence: CASSLVGTGGTGELFF. CDR3 DNA sequence: TGTGCCAGCAGCTTAGTAGGGACAGGGGGTACCGGGGAGCTGTTTTTT.

This chain uses TRBV27 with TRBJ2-5; 8 nucleotides agree with TRBD2. The end of the DNA aligns better with TRBJ2-7, so the J call may be wrong. Germline V gene data show CDR1 as MNHEY and CDR2 as SMNVEV (reference sequence). The CDR3 sequence is 18 residues long. In nucleotides, the CDR3 is TGTGCCAGCCTGGGGAAGAGGGATGCGGGGGGCCTGGACTACGAGCAGTACTTC. This encodes CASLGKRDAGGLDYEQYF.